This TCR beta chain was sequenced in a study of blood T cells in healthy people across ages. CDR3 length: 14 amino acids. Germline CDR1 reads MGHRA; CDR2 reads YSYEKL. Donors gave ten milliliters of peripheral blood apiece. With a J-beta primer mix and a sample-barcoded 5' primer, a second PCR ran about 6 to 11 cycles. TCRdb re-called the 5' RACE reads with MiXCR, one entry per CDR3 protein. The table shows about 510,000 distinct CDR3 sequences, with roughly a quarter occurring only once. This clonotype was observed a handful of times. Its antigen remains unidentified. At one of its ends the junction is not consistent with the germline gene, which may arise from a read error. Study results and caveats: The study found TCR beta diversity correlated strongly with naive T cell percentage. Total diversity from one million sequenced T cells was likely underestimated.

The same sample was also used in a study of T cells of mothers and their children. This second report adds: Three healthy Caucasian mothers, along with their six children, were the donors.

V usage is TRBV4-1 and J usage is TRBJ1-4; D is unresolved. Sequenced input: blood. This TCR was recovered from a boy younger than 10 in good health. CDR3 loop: CASTASATNEKLFF. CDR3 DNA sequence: TGCGCCTCAACGGCCTCTGCAACCAATGAAAAACTGTTTTTT.